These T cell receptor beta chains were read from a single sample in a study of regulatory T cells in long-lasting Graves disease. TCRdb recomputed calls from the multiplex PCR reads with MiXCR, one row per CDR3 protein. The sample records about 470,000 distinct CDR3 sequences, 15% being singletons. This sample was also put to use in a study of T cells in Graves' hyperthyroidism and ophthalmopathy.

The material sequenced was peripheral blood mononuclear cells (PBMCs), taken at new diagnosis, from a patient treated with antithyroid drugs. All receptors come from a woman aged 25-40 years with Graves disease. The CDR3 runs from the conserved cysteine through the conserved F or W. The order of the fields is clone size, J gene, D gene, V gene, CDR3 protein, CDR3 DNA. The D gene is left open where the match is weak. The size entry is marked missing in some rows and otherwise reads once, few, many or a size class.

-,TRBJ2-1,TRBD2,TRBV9,CASSGGGEYNEQFF,TGTGCCAGCAGCGGGGGGGGGGAGTACAATGAGCAGTTCTTC
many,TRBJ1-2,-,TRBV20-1,CSAREEGMDYGYTF,TGCAGTGCTAGGGAGGAGGGCATGGACTATGGCTACACCTTC
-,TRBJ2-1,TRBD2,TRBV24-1,CATSDPRAGSYNEQFF,TGTGCCACCAGTGATCCACGAGCGGGAAGCTACAATGAGCAGTTCTTC
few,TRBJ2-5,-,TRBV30,CAWSVRQETQYF,TGTGCCTGGAGTGTACGACAAGAGACCCAGTACTTC
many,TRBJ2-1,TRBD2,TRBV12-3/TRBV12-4,CASSLASGKVDEQFF,TGTGCCAGCAGTTTGGCTAGCGGGAAAGTCGATGAGCAGTTCTTC
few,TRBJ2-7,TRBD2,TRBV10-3,CAIKASGDYEQYF,TGTGCCATCAAGGCTAGCGGGGACTACGAGCAGTACTTC
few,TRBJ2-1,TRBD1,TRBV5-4,CASSLRQGEGNEQFF,TGTGCCAGCAGCCTCAGACAGGGGGAAGGCAATGAGCAGTTCTTC
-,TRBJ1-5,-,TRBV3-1,CASSQRAGDNQPQHF,TGTGCCAGCAGCCAACGGGCAGGGGACAATCAGCCCCAGCATTTT
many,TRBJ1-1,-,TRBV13,CASSLGTGGVNTEAFF,TGTGCCAGCAGCTTAGGCACCGGGGGCGTGAACACTGAAGCTTTCTTT
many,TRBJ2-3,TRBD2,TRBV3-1,CASSQERKGLAGTDTQYF,TGTGCCAGCAGCCAAGAAAGAAAAGGACTAGCGGGCACAGATACGCAGTATTTT
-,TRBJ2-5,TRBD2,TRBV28,CASTAGLAGGPQETQYF,TGTGCCAGCACGGCGGGACTAGCGGGAGGGCCCCAAGAGACCCAGTACTTC
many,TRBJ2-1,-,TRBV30,CAWLGYNEQFF,TGTGCCTGGCTCGGCTACAATGAGCAGTTCTTC
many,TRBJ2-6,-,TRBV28,CASSLSSTDSDSSGANVLTF,TGTGCCAGCAGTTTATCCTCCACGGACAGCGATAGCTCTGGGGCCAACGTCCTGACTTTC
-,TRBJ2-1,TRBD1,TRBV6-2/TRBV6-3,CASSYGDSIGEQFF,TGTGCCAGCAGTTACGGGGACAGTATCGGTGAGCAGTTCTTC
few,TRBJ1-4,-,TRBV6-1,CASNYAKRAVGALNEKLFF,TGTGCCAGCAACTATGCTAAGCGGGCCGTGGGAGCCCTTAATGAAAAACTGTTTTTT
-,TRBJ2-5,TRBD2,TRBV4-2,CASSPNWRAGVQETQYF,TGTGCCAGCAGCCCGAATTGGCGGGCGGGAGTCCAAGAGACCCAGTACTTC
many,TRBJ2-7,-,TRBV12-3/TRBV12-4,CASSRRGWDEQYF,TGTGCCAGCAGTCGGAGGGGGTGGGACGAGCAGTACTTC
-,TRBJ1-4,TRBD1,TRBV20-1,CSARPGQTPPELFF,TGCAGTGCTAGGCCGGGACAGACCCCGCCGGAACTGTTTTTT
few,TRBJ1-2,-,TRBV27,CASSPLQAFGVRNDGYTF,TGTGCCAGCAGTCCATTGCAGGCTTTCGGGGTGAGAAACGATGGCTACACCTTC
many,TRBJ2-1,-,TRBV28,CASSFSLSDNEQFF,TGTGCCAGCAGTTTTTCCCTGAGCGACAATGAGCAGTTCTTC
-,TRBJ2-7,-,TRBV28,CASSISGRVYEQYF,TGTGCCAGCAGTATTTCCGGGAGAGTCTACGAGCAGTACTTC
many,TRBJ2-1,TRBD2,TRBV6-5,CASSYGGLAGGSSYNEQFF,TGTGCCAGCAGTTACGGGGGACTAGCGGGAGGAAGCTCCTACAATGAGCAGTTCTTC
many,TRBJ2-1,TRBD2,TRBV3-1,CASSQDRPGTSGYNEQFF,TGTGCCAGCAGCCAAGATCGTCCCGGGACTAGCGGATACAATGAGCAGTTCTTC
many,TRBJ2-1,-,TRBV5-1,CASSLARLYNEQFF,TGCGCCAGCAGCTTGGCCAGGCTTTACAATGAGCAGTTCTTC
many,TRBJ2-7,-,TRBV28,CASTGGPYEQYF,TGTGCCAGCACCGGGGGGCCCTACGAGCAGTACTTC
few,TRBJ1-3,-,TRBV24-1,CATSDGRISGNTIYF,TGTGCCACCAGTGATGGGCGAATCTCTGGAAACACCATATATTTT
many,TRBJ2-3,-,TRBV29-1,CSVRRSSTDTQYF,TGCAGCGTCCGGCGTAGTAGCACAGATACGCAGTATTTT
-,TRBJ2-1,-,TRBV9,CASGGTLGNEQFF,TGTGCCAGCGGCGGTACTTTGGGCAATGAGCAGTTCTTC
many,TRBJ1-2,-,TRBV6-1,CASSEGRYYGYTF,TGTGCCAGCAGTGAAGGCAGGTACTATGGCTACACCTTC
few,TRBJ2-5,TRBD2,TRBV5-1,CASTPSGSETQYF,TGCGCCAGCACCCCTAGCGGGAGTGAGACCCAGTACTTC
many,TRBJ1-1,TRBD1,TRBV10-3,CAISQGQDLNTEAFF,TGTGCCATCAGCCAAGGACAGGATTTGAACACTGAAGCTTTCTTT
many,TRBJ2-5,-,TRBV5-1,CASSLGGGGTLETQYF,TGCGCCAGCAGCTTGGGTGGTGGAGGCACATTGGAGACCCAGTACTTC
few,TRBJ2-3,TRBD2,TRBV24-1,CATSDFVAGGYTQYF,TGTGCCACCAGTGATTTCGTAGCGGGAGGTTATACGCAGTATTTT
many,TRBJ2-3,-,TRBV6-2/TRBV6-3,CASSRKDWRGTDTQYF,TGTGCCAGCAGTCGGAAGGACTGGCGGGGAACAGATACGCAGTATTTT
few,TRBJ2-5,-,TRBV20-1,CSARDQPGRVVETQYF,TGCAGTGCTAGAGATCAACCGGGGCGGGTGGTAGAGACCCAGTACTTC
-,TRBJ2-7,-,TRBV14,CASSQDRTTPIYEQYF,TGTGCCAGCAGCCAAGATAGGACTACCCCAATCTACGAGCAGTACTTC
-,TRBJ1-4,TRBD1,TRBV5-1,CASSPGGSGDEKLFF,TGCGCCAGCAGCCCAGGGGGGAGCGGAGATGAAAAACTGTTTTTT
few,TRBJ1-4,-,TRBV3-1,CASSQQGLANEKLFF,TGTGCCAGCAGCCAACAGGGGTTGGCTAATGAAAAACTGTTTTTT
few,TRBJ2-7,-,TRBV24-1,CATSDPRGSSYEQYF,TGTGCCACCAGTGATCCCCGGGGGAGCTCCTACGAGCAGTACTTC
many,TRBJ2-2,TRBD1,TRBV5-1,CASSLRDRGAGELFF,TGCGCCAGCAGCCTCCGGGACAGGGGCGCCGGGGAGCTGTTTTTT
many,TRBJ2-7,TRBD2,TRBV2,CASRQGLAGFVAYEQYF,TGTGCCAGCAGGCAGGGACTAGCGGGTTTCGTGGCCTACGAGCAGTACTTC
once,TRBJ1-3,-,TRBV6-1,CASNLDGYSGNTIYF,TGTGCCAGCAATCTGGACGGCTACTCTGGAAACACCATATATTTT